The clone carrying this T cell receptor (beta chain) was counted a single time. The sample is drawn from a study of glioma-infiltrating T cells after dendritic cell vaccination. Looking at the study overall: At biweekly intervals, patients got three intradermal dendritic cell vaccine injections.

TCRdb's table, derived via immunoSEQ multiplex PCR, lists solely in-frame clones and lacks some. The sample has tens of thousands of clones, about 81% seen once. Described time point: after dendritic cell vaccination, including at tumor progression/relapse. Blood PBMC samples: pre-vaccination, two weeks post third vaccination, and at tumor progression. Germline loops: CDR1 SGHNT, CDR2 YYREEE (reference sequence). Trimming took 3 bases from V and 3 from J; bases not matched to a gene: 10. The CDR3 spans 18 residues. The sample consisted of blood, taken after dendritic cell vaccination. The chain carries TRBV5-4 and TRBJ1-4, with 11 bases lining up with TRBD1. The receptor was isolated from a human donor with glioblastoma. CDR3 region: CASSSRGQGARANEKLFF. CDR3 nucleotides: TGTGCCAGCAGCTCGAGAGGACAGGGGGCGCGTGCTAATGAAAAACTGTTTTTT.